The next 4 T cell receptor beta chains were all read from a single sample in a study of identifying expanded T cells in peripheral blood. Assay used: immunoSEQ multiplex PCR; TCRdb lists only in-frame clones, some missing. Found here are approximately 92,000 clones, about 85% of them singletons; the top ten hold less than 5%. The specimen sequenced was blood. Every receptor here comes from a person aged 18 to 75 in good health.

The chain is built from TRBV7-9 and TRBJ1-3; no clear D. Trimming cost V 5 bases and J 4 bases, with 6 bases left between them. The CDR3 is made up of 12 amino acids. Germline lookup yields CDR1 SEHNR and CDR2 FQNEAQ (reference sequence). CDR3 residues: CASSTQGNTIYF. The CDR3 DNA is TGTGCCAGCAGCACTCAGGGAAACACCATATATTTT. Full variable domain (rest looked up from reference TRBV7-9 and TRBJ1-3): DTGVSQNPRHKITKRGQNVTFRCDPISEHNRLYWYRQTLGQGPEFLTYFQNEAQLEKSRLLSDRFSAERPKGSFSTLEIQRTEQGDSAMYLCASSTQGNTIYFGEGSWLTVV.

This chain uses TRBV11-2 with TRBJ1-1; D ambiguous. CDR3 length: 15 amino acids. Trimming removed 6 bases at V and 1 base at J, with 15 bases between. Germline V lookup: CDR1 SGHAT, CDR2 FQNNGV. The CDR3 here is CASSPTAGSNTEAFF. DNA of the CDR3: TGTGCCAGCAGTCCCACGGCCGGGTCGAACACTGAAGCTTTCTTT.

The J gene is TRBJ2-2, the V gene TRBV2; D is possibly TRBD2 (5 bases). Trimming pared 6 bases from V and 4 bases from J, leaving 15 bases between. The CDR3 has 15 amino acids. The germline V gene encodes CDR1 SNHLY and CDR2 FYNNEI. The CDR3 region is CASRRGDRATGELFF. Here the CDR3 DNA reads TGTGCCAGCAGACGGGGAGACCGGGCCACCGGGGAGCTGTTTTTT.

The chain couples TRBV7-2 to TRBJ2-5, with D perhaps TRBD1 or TRBD2 (5 bases each). The CDR3 is 15 residues long. The germline V gene encodes CDR1 SGHTA and CDR2 FQGNSA. V shed 0 bases and J shed 1 base, with 9 bases lying between them. The CDR3 DNA reads as TGTGCCAGCAGCTTAGCGGGGACCTCCCAAGAGACCCAGTACTTC. It codes for CASSLAGTSQETQYF.